The present T cell receptor beta chain was sequenced within a study of human T cells and chemical hapten exposure. Study-wide points: Expanded TCR counts at PT1 went up together with patch test score, a positive correlation.

Documented time point: patch test 3, about 24 weeks after DPC sensitization. The treatment here: therapeutic diphenylcyclopropenone sensitization with weekly scalp DPC. Unique molecular identifiers were attached to individual cDNA molecules during library preparation. MiXCR, applied by TCRdb to the RACE reads, yields one record per CDR3 protein. The sample includes 100,000 or so distinct CDR3 sequences, around 35% of them seen just once. Trimming removed 3 bases from V and 0 bases from J, with 11 bases in between. The CDR3 has 15 residues. Germline V lookup: CDR1 SGHRS, CDR2 YFSETQ. Comments on this clonotype: The antigen is undetermined.

The clonotype was recovered from a man in his forties with alopecia areata. Some clones in this sample may be carry-over from other donors' samples. The chain recombines TRBV5-1 with TRBJ2-3; tentatively, D is TRBD1 (5 bases). The source was whole blood, collected in connection with sensitization to the hapten diphenylcyclopropenone (DPC). For the CDR3, the DNA is TGCGCCAGCAGCTCGGACACAACTAGCACAGATACGCAGTATTTT. Translating it yields CASSSDTTSTDTQYF.